The TCR beta chain described here comes from a study of neoadjuvant nivolumab and ipilimumab in lung cancer. Study-wide background: Patients got nivolumab 3 mg/kg on days 1, 15 and 29; combination added ipilimumab 1 mg/kg day 1.

Concerning this clone itself: Its antigen is unknown.

The germline V gene has CDR1 SGHRS and CDR2 YFSETQ. The CDR3 contains 17 residues. The V and J ends lost 2 bases and 2 bases, in that order; junction bases with no gene match: 9. The repertoire was sequenced with immunoSEQ multiplex PCR; TCRdb's copy has only in-frame clones and lacks some. Among 26,000 or so clones, around 80% were seen once, and the ten largest hold over 4.5%. Study results and limitations: Only two of four nivolumab-treated tumors gained richness and clonality by surgery. Higher pretherapy blood TCR richness went with higher resected-tumor richness. Resected tumors had greater TCR richness and clonality than uninvolved lung.

The J gene is TRBJ2-5, the V gene TRBV5-1; 10 bases fit TRBD2. This receptor was obtained from an adult with non-small cell lung cancer. Sample: tumor tissue, taken after neoadjuvant nivolumab, alone or with ipilimumab, at or shortly before surgery. The CDR3 here is CASSFRGSGGGQETQYF. The CDR3, as DNA: TGCGCCAGCAGCTTCCGAGGGAGCGGGGGGGGACAAGAGACCCAGTACTTC.